This TCR beta chain was identified in a study of T cell responses to AZD1222 COVID-19 vaccine. Whole-study results and caveats: It should be noted that donors were predominantly white British and more often female, and clonal diversity was possibly underestimated. The number of AZD1222 recipients seropositive at baseline was only 6 or 7. Targeting of unmutated variant regions was reportedly seen in nearly half of spike-specific TCRs. Compared with day 0, the breadth and depth of the Spike-specific TCR repertoire rose significantly after two doses of AZD1222.

The germline V gene has CDR1 LGHNA and CDR2 YNFKEQ. CDR3 length: 13 residues. The V and J ends lost 4 bases and 8 bases respectively, with 11 bases between them. About this clone itself: Its antigen remains unidentified.

Clones were sequenced by immunoSEQ multiplex PCR, and TCRdb holds only the in-frame ones, with some missing. The sample holds approximately 100,000 clones, 90% seen once. The sequence derives from an adult who received the AZD1222 COVID-19 vaccine. Sequences were derived from peripheral blood, sampled 28 days after the second AZD1222 dose. V gene TRBV4-2 combines with J gene TRBJ1-4; D is undetermined. Here the CDR3 DNA reads TGTGCCAGCAGCCCGGGCCGAGCAGAAAAACTGTTTTTT. It codes for CASSPGRAEKLFF.